Detailed here is one TCR beta chain. The sample belongs to a study of shared clonotypes between healthy human individuals. Turning to the study itself: CD4 naive cells filled three plates per donor, CD4 memory three, CD8 naive two and CD8 memory one.

TCRdb keeps only in-frame clones here, not all; method: immunoSEQ multiplex PCR. This table holds over a million clones, approximately 80% found once. The CDR3 loop spans 15 amino acids. The germline V and J ends were trimmed by 2 bases and 3 bases, with 12 bases remaining between them. Germline assignment: CDR1 ENHRY and CDR2 SYGVKD. The receptor was isolated from a man aged 18 to 29 in good health. Some clones in this sample may be carry-over from other donors' samples. V is TRBV10-3 and J is TRBJ2-3, with D maybe TRBD1 (7 bases). Material for sequencing was memory CD4+ T cells from PBMCs. Regarding subset: CD45RA-negative fraction. The CDR3 protein is CAISETGAGTDTQYF. DNA for the CDR3: TGTGCCATCAGTGAGACAGGGGCGGGGACAGATACGCAGTATTTT.